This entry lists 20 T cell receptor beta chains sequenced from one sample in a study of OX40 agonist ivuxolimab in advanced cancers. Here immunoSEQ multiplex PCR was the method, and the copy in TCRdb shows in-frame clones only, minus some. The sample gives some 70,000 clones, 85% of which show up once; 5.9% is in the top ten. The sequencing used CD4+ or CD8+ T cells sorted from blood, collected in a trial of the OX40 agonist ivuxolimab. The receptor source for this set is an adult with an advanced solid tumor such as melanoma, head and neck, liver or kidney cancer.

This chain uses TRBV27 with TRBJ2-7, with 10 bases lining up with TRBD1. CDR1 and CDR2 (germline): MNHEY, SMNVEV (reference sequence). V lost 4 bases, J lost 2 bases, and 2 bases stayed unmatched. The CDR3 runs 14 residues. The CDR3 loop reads CASSSGQGTYEQYF. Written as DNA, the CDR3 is TGTGCCAGCAGTTCGGGACAGGGGACCTACGAGCAGTACTTC.

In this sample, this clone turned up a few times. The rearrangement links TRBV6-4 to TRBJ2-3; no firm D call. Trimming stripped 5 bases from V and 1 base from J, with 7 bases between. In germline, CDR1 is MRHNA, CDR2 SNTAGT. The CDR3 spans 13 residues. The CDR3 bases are TGTGCCAGCAGTTTAATGGGCACAGATACGCAGTATTTT. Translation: CASSLMGTDTQYF.

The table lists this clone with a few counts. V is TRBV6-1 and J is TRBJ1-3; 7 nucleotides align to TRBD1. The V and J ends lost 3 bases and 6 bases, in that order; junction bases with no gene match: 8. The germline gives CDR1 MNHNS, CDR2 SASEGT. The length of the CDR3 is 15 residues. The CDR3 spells CASSDDREVENTIYF. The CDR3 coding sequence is TGTGCCAGCAGTGACGACAGGGAGGTAGAAAACACCATATATTTT.

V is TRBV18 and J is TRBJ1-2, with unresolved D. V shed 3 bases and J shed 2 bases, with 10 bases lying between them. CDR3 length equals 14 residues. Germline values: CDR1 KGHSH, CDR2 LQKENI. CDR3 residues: CASSPGASNYGYTF. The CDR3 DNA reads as TGTGCCAGCTCACCCGGTGCGTCGAACTATGGCTACACCTTC. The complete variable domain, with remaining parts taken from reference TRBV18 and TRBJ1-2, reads NAGVMQNPRHLVRRRGQEARLRCSPMKGHSHVYWYRQLPEEGLKFMVYLQKENIIDESGMPKERFSAEFPKEGPSILRIQQVVRGDSAAYFCASSPGASNYGYTFGSGTRLTVV.

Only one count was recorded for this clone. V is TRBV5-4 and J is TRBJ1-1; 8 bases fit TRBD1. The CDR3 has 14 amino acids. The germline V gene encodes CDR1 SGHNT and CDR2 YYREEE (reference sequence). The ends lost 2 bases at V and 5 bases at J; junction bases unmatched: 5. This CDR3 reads CASSFWQGATEAFF. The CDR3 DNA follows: TGTGCCAGCAGCTTCTGGCAGGGGGCGACTGAAGCTTTCTTT.

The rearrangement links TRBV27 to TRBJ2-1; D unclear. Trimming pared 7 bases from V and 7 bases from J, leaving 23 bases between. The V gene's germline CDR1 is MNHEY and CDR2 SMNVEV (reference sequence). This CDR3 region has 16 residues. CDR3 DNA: TGTGCCAGCACTCCCATAGGTGGCTGGGTCGGGAATGAGCAGTTCTTC. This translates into CASTPIGGWVGNEQFF.

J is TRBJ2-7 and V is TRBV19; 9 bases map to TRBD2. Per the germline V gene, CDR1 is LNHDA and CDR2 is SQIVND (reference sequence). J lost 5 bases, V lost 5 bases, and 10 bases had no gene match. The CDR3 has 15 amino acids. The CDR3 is CASSLAGFYEDEQYF. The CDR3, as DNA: TGTGCCAGTAGTCTAGCGGGATTCTACGAAGACGAGCAGTACTTC. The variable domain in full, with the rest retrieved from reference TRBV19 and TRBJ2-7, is DGGITQSPKYLFRKEGQNVTLSCEQNLNHDAMYWYRQDPGQGLRLIYYSQIVNDFQKGDIAEGYSVSREKKESFPLTVTSAQKNPTAFYLCASSLAGFYEDEQYFGPGTRLTVT.

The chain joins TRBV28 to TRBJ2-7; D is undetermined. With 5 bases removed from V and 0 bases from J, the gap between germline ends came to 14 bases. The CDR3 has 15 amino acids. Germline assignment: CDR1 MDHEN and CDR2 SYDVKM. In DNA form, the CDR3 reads TGTGCCAGCAGTGCCCCCGGACGCGGCTCCTACGAGCAGTACGTC. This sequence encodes CASSAPGRGSYEQYV.

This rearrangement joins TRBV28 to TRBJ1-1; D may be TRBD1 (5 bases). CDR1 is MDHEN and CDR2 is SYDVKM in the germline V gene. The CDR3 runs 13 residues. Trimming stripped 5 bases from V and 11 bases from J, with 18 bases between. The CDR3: CASSEGRSVDAFF. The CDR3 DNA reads TGTGCCAGCAGTGAGGGGCGCTCGGTGGATGCTTTCTTT. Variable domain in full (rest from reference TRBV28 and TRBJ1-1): DVKVTQSSRYLVKRTGEKVFLECVQDMDHENMFWYRQDPGLGLRLIYFSYDVKMKEKGDIPEGYSVSREKKERFSLILESASTNQTSMYLCASSEGRSVDAFFGQGTRLTVV.

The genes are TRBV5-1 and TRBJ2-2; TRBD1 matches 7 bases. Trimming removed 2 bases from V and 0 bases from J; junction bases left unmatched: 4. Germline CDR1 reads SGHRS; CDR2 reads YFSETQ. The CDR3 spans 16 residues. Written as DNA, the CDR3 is TGCGCCAGCAGCTTACAGGGGCGAACGAACACCGGGGAGCTGTTTTTT. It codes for CASSLQGRTNTGELFF.

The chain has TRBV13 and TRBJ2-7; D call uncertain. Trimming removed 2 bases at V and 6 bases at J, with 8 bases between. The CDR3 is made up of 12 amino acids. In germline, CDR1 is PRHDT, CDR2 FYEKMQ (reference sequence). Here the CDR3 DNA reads TGTGCCAGCAGCTTACTCAGAGCCGAGCAGTACTTC. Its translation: CASSLLRAEQYF. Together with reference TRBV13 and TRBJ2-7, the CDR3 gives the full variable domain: AAGVIQSPRHLIKEKRETATLKCYPIPRHDTVYWYQQGPGQDPQFLISFYEKMQSDKGSIPDRFSAQQFSDYHSELNMSSLELGDSALYFCASSLLRAEQYFGPGTRLTVT.

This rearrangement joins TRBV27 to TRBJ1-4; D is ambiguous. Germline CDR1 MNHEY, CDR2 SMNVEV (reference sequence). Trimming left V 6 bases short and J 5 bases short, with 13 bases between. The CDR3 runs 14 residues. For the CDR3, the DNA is TGTGCCAGCAGGAACGGTCAGGTGAATGAAAAACTGTTTTTT. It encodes CASRNGQVNEKLFF.

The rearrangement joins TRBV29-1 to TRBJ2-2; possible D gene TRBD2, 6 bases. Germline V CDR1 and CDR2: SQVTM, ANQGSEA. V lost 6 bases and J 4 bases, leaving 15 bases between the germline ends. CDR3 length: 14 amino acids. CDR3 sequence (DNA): TGCAGCGTCGGAGCGGGCGCGCTCACCGGGGAGCTGTTTTTT. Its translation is CSVGAGALTGELFF.

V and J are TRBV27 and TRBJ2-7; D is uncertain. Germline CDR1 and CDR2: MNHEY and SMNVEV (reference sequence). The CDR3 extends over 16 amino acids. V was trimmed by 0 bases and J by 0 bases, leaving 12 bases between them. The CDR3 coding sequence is TGTGCCAGCAGTTTATCATCCGTATCAAGCTCCTACGAGCAGTACTTC. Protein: CASSLSSVSSSYEQYF.

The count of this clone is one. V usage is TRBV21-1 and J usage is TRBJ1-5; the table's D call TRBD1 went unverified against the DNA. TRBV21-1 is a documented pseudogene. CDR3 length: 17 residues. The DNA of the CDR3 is TGTGCCAGCAGCAAACGAACGGGGACAGGGGTTTATCAGCCCCAGCATTTT. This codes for CASSKRTGTGVYQPQHF.

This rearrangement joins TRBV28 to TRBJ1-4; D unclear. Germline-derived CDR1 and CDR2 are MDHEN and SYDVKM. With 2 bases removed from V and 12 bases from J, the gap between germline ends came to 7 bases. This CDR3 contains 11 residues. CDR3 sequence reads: CASSLRTELFF. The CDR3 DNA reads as TGTGCCAGCAGTTTACGGACGGAACTGTTTTTT.

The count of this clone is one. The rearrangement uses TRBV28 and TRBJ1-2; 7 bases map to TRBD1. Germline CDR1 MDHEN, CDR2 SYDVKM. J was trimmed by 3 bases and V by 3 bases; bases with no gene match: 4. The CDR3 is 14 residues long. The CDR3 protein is CASSFRGKDYGYTF. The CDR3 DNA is TGTGCCAGCAGTTTCAGGGGGAAAGACTATGGCTACACCTTC.

This chain's CDR3 is CASSQASYRYNEQFF. As DNA, the CDR3 is TGTGCCAGCAGCCAGGCCTCATATCGCTACAATGAGCAGTTCTTC. The V gene is TRBV14, the J gene TRBJ2-1; D remains unclear. CDR3 length equals 15 residues. Germline V CDR1 and CDR2: SGHDN, FVKESK. Trimming removed 3 bases from V and 3 bases from J, with 12 bases in between.

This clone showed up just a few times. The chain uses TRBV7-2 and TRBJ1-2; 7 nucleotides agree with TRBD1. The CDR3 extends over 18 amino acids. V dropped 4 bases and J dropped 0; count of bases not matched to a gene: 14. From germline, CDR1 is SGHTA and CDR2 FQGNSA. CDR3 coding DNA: TGTGCCAGCAGCTCCCGCGGAGGGGGCGAGGGTTCTAACTATGGCTACACCTTC. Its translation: CASSSRGGGEGSNYGYTF.

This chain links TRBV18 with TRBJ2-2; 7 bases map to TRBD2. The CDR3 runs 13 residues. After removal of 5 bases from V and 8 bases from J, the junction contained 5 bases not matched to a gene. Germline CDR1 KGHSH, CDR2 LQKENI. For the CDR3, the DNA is TGTGCCAGCTCAAGGCGGGAGCAGGGGGAGCTGTTTTTT. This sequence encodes CASSRREQGELFF. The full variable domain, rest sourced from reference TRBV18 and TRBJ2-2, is NAGVMQNPRHLVRRRGQEARLRCSPMKGHSHVYWYRQLPEEGLKFMVYLQKENIIDESGMPKERFSAEFPKEGPSILRIQQVVRGDSAAYFCASSRREQGELFFGEGSRLTVL.